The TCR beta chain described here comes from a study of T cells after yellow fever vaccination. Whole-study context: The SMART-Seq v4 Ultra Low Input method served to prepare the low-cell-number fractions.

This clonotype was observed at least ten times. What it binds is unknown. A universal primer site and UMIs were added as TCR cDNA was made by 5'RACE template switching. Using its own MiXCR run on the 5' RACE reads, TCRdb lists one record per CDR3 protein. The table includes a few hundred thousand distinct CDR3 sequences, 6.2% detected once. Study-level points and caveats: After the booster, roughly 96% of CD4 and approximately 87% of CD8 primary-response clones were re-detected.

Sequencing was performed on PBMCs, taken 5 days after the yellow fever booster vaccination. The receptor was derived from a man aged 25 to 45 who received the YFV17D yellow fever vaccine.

CDR3: CASSQDEGARYYGYTF. The DNA of the CDR3 is TGTGCCAGCAGCCAAGATGAGGGGGCGCGGTACTATGGCTACACCTTC. The rearrangement joins TRBV4-2 to TRBJ1-2, with TRBD1 matching over 7 bases. V shed 0 bases, J shed 3 bases, and the junction held 7 bases outside the gene matches. The germline CDR1 and CDR2 sequences are LGHNA and YNFKEQ. The CDR3 is made up of 16 amino acids.